The sequence of this T cell receptor (beta chain) was determined in a study of blood T cell repertoires in COVID-19. The repertoire was sequenced with immunoSEQ multiplex PCR; TCRdb's copy has only in-frame clones and lacks some. The data hold around 150,000 clones, with roughly 87% observed a single time. Germline V gene sequence: CDR1 LGHDT, CDR2 YNNKEL (reference sequence). The ends lost 4 bases at V and 9 bases at J; junction bases unmatched: 6. The CDR3 has 14 amino acids. The sequencing input was peripheral blood. The chain uses TRBV3-1 (or the pseudogene TRBV3-2) and TRBJ2-2; 9 bases fit TRBD2. The receptor was derived from a woman aged 55-70 years who had recovered from COVID-19. CDR3 in DNA: TGTGCCAGCAGCCGACAGACTAGCGGCCGGGAGCTGTTTTTT. This encodes CASSRQTSGRELFF.